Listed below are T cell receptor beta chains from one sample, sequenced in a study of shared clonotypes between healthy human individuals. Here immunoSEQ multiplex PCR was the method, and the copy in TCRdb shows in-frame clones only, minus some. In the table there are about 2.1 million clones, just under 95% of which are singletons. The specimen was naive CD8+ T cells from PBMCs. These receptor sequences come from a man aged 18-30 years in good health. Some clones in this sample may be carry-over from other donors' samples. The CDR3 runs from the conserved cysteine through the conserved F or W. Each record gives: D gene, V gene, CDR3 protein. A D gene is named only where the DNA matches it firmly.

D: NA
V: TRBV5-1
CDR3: CASSLWQNSDTQYF

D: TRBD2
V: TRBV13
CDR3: CASSSSGRAFDTQYF

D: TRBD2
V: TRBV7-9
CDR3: CASSPAGLAYEQYF

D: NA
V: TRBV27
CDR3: CASSPRYNEQFF

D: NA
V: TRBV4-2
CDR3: CASSQDKGEASYEQYF

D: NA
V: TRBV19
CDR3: CATARGTNYGYTF

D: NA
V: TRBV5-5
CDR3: CASSGTLTEQFF

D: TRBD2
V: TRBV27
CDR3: CASSPTSGVGEEQYF

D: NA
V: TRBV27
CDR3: CASSIQGSPGEQYF

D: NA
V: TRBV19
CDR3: CASSIGRYTEAFF

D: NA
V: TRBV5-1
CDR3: CASRHPYNEQFF

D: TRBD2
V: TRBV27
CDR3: CASSLGSSGSSETQYF

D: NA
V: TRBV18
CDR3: CASSPTEPGPTYYEQYF

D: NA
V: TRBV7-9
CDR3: CASSLLIGEGGYGYTF

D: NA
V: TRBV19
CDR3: CASSIDITGNEQFF

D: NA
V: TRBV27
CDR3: CASSTPDRVGGGEQFF

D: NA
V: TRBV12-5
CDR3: CASVGDSSYNEQFF

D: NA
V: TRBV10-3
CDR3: CAINSAGELFF

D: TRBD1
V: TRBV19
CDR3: CASSMRAGGIYEQYF

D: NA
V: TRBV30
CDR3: CAWTPGYNGYGYTF

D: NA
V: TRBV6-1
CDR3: CASSEIYPGHEQFF

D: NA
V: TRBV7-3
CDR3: CASSPLGGSYEQYF

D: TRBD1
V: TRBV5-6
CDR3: CASSPGQPKGNTIYF

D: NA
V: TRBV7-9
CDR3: CATLRVDYGYTF

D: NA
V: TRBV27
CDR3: CASMEEGETQYF

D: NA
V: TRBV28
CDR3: CASSLSETQYF

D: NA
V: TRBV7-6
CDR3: CASSLSQTYEQYF

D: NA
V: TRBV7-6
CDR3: CASSPRGGDASYEQYF

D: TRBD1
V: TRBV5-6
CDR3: CASSLGTGYEQYF

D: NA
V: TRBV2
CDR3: CASGWVSYGYTF

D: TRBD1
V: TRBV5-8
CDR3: CASSPDRVHGYTF

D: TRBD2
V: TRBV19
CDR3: CASTDRGGRGLVEQFF

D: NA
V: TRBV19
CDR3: CASSITGYSGHEQFF

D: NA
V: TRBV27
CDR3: CASSQGRQGYEQYF

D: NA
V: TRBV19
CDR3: CASSIPREANTEAFF

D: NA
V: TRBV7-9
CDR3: CASSLAKNEQFF

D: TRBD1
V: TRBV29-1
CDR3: CSVGTGGREQYF

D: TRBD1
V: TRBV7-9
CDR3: CASSGGTGGHEQYF

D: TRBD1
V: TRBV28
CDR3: CASSPQGAWEQYF

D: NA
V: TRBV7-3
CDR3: CASSSTGRSYYNEQFF

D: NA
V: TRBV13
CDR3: CASRGSYNEQFF

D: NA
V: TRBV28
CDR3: CASSLSLRTPSQSGTDTQYF

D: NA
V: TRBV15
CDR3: CATSTPLTGIPSGNTIYF

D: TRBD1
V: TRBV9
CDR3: CASSVTSGGSGGYTF

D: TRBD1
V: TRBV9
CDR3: CASSVSGDRGGELFF

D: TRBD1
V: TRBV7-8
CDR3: CASSSRDRGLGDTQYF

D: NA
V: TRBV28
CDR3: CASSRTVWEGGSNQPQHF

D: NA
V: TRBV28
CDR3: CATTGPVLSLHF

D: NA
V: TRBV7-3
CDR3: CASSLQGGQSSYNEQFF

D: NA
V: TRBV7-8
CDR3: CASSLALPGSESPGYQPQHF

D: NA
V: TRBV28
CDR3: CASSLFFRAENYGYTF

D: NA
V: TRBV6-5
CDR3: CASSYAPQAVIYGYTF

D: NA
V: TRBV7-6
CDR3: CASSSLTRDGYTF